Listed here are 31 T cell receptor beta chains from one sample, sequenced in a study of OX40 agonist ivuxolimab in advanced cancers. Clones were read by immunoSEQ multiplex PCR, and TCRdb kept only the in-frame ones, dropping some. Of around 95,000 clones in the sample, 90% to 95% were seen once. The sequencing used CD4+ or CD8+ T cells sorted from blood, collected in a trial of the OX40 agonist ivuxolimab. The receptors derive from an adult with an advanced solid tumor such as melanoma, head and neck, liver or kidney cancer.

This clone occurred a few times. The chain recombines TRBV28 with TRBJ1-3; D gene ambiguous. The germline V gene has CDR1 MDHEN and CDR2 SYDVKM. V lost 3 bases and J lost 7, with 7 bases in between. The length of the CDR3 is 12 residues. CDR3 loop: CASSFIPNTIYF. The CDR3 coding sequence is TGTGCCAGCAGTTTCATTCCGAACACCATATATTTT.

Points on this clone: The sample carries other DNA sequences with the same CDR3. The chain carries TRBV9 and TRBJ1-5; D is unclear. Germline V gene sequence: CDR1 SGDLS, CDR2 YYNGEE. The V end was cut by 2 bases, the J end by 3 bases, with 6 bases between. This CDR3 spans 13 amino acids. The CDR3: CASSVDYNQPQHF. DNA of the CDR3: TGTGCCAGCAGCGTTGACTACAATCAGCCCCAGCATTTT.

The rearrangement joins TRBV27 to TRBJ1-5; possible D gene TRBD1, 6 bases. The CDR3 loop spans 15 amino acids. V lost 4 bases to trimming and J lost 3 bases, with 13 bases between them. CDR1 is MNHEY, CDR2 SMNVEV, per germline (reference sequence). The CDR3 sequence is CASSSGQFLNQPQHF. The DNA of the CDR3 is TGTGCCAGCAGTTCCGGACAGTTTCTCAATCAGCCCCAGCATTTT.

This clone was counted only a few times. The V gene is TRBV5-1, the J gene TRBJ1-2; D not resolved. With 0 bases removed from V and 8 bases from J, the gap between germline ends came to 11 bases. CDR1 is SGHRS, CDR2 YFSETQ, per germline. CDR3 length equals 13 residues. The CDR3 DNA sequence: TGCGCCAGCAGCTTGGTCCCCGAAGGGGGCTACACCTTC. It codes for CASSLVPEGGYTF.

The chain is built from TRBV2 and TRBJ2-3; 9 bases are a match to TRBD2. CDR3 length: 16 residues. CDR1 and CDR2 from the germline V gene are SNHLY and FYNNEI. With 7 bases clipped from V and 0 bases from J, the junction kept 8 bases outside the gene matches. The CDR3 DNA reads TGTGCCAGCACCGCCGGGACTAGCCTTAGCACAGATACGCAGTATTTT. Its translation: CASTAGTSLSTDTQYF.

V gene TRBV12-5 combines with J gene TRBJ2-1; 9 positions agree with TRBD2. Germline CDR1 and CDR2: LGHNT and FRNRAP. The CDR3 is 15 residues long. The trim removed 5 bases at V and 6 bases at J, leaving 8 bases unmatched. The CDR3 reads CASGKGGRAINEQFF. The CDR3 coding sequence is TGTGCTAGTGGTAAAGGCGGGAGGGCCATCAATGAGCAGTTCTTC.

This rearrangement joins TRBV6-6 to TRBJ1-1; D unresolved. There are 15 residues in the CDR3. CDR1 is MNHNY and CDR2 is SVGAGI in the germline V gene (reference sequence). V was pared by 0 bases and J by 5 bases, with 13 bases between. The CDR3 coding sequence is TGTGCCAGCAGTTACTCGCCCCGAGCCGGGACTGAAGCTTTCTTT. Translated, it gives CASSYSPRAGTEAFF.

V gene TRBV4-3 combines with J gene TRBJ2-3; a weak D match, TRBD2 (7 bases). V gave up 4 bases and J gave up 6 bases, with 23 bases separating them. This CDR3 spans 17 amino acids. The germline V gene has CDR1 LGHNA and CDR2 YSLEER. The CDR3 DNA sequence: TGCGCCAGCAGCCCATCCCCCCGAGGGGGGGCCAGGGATACGCAGTATTTT. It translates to CASSPSPRGGARDTQYF.

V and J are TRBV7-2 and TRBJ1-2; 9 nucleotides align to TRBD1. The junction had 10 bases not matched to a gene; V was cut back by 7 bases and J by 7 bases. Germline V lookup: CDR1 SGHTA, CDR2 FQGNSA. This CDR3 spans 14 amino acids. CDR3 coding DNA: TGTGCCAGCAACGTCGGAACAGGGGGCTCTGGCTACACCTTC. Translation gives CASNVGTGGSGYTF.

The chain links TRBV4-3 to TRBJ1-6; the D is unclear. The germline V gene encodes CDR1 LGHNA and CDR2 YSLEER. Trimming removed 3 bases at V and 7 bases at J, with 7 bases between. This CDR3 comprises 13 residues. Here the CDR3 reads CASSQALNSPLHF. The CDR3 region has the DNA TGCGCCAGCAGCCAGGCCCTAAATTCACCCCTCCACTTT.

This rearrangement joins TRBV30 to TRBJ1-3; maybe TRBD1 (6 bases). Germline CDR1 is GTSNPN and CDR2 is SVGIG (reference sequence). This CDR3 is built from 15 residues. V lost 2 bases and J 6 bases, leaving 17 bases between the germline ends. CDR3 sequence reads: CAWSKGVHGLNTIYF. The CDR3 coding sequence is TGTGCCTGGAGTAAGGGGGTTCACGGTCTAAACACCATATATTTT.

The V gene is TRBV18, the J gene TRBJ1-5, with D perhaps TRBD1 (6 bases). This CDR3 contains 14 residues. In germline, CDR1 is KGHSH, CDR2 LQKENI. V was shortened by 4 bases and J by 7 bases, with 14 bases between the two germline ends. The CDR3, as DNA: TGTGCCAGCTCACTTGATAGGGGGATGCAGCCCCAGCATTTT. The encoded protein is CASSLDRGMQPQHF.

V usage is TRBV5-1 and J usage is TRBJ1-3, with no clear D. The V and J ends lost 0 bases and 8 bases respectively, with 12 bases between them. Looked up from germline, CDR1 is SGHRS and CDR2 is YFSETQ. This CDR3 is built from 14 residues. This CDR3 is CASSLVAGSDTIYF. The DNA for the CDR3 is TGCGCCAGCAGCTTGGTGGCAGGTTCGGACACCATATATTTT. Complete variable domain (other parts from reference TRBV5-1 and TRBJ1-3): KAGVTQTPRYLIKTRGQQVTLSCSPISGHRSVSWYQQTPGQGLQFLFEYFSETQRNKGNFPGRFSGRQFSNSRSEMNVSTLELGDSALYLCASSLVAGSDTIYFGEGSWLTVV.

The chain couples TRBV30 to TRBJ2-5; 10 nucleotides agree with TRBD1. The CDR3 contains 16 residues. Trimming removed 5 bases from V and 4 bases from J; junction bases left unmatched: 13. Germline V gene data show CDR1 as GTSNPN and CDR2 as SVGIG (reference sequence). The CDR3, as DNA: TGTGCCTGGGGCACAGGGATGGGACAGGGGAGAGAGACCCAGTACTTC. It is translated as CAWGTGMGQGRETQYF.

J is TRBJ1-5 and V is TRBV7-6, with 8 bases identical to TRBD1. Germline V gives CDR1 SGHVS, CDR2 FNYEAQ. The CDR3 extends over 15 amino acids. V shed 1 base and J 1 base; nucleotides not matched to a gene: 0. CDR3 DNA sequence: TGTGCCAGCAGCTTAGGACAGGGGAGCAATCAGCCCCAGCATTTT. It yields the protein CASSLGQGSNQPQHF.

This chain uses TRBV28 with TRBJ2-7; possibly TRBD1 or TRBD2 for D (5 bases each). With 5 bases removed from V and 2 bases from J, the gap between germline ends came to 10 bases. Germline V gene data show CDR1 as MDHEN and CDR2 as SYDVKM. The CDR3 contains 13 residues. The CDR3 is CASSTGAAYEQYF. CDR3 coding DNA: TGTGCCAGCAGTACCGGGGCCGCCTACGAGCAGTACTTC. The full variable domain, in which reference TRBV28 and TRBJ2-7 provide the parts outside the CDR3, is DVKVTQSSRYLVKRTGEKVFLECVQDMDHENMFWYRQDPGLGLRLIYFSYDVKMKEKGDIPEGYSVSREKKERFSLILESASTNQTSMYLCASSTGAAYEQYFGPGTRLTVT.

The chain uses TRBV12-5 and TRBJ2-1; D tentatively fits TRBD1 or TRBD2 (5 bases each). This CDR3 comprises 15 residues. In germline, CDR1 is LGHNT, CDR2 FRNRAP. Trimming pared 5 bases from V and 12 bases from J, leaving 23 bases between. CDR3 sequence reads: CASGPRPSVGTSQFF. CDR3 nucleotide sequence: TGTGCTAGTGGTCCCCGCCCCAGTGTAGGGACCTCGCAGTTCTTC.

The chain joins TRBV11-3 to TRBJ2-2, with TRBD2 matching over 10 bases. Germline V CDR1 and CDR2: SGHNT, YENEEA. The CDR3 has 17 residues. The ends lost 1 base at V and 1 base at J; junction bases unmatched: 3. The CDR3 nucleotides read TGTGCCAGCAGCTTAGTAGCGGGAGGACTGAACACCGGGGAGCTGTTTTTT. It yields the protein CASSLVAGGLNTGELFF.

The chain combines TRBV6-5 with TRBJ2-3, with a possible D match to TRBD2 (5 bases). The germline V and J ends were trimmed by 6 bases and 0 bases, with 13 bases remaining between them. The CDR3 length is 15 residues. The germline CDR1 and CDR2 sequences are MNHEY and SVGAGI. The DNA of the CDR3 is TGTGCCAGCAGAAACACGGGGTCTAGCACAGATACGCAGTATTTT. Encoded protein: CASRNTGSSTDTQYF.

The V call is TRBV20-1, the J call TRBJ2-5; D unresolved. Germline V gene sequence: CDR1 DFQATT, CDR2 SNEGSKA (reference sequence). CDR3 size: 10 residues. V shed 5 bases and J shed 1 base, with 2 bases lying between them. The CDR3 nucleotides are TGCAGTGCTCCCCAAGAGACCCAGTACTTC. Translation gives CSAPQETQYF.

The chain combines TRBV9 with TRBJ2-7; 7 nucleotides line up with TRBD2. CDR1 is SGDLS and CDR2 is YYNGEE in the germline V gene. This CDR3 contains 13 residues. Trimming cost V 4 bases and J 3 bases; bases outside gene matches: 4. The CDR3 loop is CASSPREGYEQYF. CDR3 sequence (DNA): TGTGCCAGCAGCCCCAGGGAGGGCTACGAGCAGTACTTC.

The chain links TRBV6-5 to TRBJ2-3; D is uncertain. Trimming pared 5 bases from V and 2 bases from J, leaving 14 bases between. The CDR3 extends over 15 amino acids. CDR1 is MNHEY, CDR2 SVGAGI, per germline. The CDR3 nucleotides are TGTGCCAGCAGTGCGACGCCACCCTTCACAGATACGCAGTATTTT. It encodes CASSATPPFTDTQYF.

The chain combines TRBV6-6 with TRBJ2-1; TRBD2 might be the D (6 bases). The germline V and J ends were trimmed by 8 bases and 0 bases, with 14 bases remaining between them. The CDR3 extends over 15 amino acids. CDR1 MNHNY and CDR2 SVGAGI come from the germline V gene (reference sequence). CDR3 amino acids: CASRKGTLSYNEQFF. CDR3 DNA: TGTGCCAGCCGAAAAGGGACTCTCTCCTACAATGAGCAGTTCTTC.

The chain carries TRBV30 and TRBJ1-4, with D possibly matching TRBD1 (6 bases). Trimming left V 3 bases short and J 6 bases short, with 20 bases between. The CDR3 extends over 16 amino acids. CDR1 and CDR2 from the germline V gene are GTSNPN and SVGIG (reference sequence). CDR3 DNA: TGTGCCTGGAGCCCCCTTCACTCAGGGGACCATGAAAAACTGTTTTTT. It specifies CAWSPLHSGDHEKLFF. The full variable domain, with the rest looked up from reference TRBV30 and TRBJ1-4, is SQTIHQWPATLVQPVGSPLSLECTVEGTSNPNLYWYRQAAGRGLQLLFYSVGIGQISSEVPQNLSASRPQDRQFILSSKKLLLSDSGFYLCAWSPLHSGDHEKLFFGSGTQLSVL.

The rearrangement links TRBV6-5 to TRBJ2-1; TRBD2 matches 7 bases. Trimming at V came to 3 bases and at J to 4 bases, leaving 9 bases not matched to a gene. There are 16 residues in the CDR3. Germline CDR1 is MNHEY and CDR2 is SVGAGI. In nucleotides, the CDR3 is TGTGCCAGCAGTTATGGAGTCGGGGGGTCTTACAATGAGCAGTTCTTC. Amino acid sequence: CASSYGVGGSYNEQFF.

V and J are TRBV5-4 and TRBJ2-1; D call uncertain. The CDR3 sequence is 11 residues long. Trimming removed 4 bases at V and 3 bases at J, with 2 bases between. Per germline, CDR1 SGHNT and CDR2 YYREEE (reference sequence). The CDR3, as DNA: TGTGCCAGCAGCCGCTACAATGAGCAGTTCTTC. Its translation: CASSRYNEQFF.

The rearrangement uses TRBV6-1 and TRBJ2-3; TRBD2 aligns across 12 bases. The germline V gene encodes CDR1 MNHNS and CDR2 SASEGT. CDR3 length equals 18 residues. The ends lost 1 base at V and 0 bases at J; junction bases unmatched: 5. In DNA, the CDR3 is TGTGCCAGCAGTGAAGTAGGACTAGCGGGATTTAGCACAGATACGCAGTATTTT. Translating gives CASSEVGLAGFSTDTQYF.

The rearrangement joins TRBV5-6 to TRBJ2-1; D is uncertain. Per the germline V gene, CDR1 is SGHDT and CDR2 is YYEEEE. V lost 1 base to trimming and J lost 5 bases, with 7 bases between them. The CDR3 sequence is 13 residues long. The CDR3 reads CASSLRRNNEQFF. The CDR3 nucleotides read TGTGCCAGCAGCTTGAGGCGTAACAATGAGCAGTTCTTC. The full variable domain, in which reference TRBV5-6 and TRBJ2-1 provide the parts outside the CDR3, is DAGVTQSPTHLIKTRGQQVTLRCSPKSGHDTVSWYQQALGQGPQFIFQYYEEEERQRGNFPDRFSGHQFPNYSSELNVNALLLGDSALYLCASSLRRNNEQFFGPGTRLTVL.

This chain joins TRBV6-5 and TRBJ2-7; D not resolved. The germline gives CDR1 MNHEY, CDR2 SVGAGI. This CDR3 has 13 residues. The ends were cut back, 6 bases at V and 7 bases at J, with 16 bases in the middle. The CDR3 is CASSPIRSGEQYF. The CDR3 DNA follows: TGTGCCAGCAGCCCCATAAGGTCTGGAGAGCAGTACTTC.

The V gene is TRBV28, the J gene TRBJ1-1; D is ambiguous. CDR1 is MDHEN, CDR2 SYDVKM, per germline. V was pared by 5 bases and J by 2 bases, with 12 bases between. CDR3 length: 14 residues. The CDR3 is CASSLLGSNTEAFF. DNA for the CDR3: TGTGCCAGCAGTCTGCTCGGGTCCAACACTGAAGCTTTCTTT.

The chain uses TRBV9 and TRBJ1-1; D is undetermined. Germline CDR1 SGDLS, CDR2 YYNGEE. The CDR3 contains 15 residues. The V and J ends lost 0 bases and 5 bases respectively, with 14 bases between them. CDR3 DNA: TGTGCCAGCAGCGTAGTCACCCCGGGGAGGACTGAAGCTTTCTTT. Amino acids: CASSVVTPGRTEAFF.